This TCR beta chain is from a study of cytomegalovirus exposure and HLA in healthy donors (dated by TCRdb to about 2017). Background for the entire study: An earlier analysis of approximately 640 of the donors reported about 250 Gb of sequence data and about 100 million unique TCR beta sequences from 190 million or so T cells. The study used immunosequencing to profile the T cell repertoires of several hundred subjects and linked those repertoires to cytomegalovirus serostatus. The study aimed to test whether cataloging public T cell receptors could reveal signatures of past pathogen exposure. A separate validation cohort of approximately 130 different subjects was used in addition to the roughly 700-subject first cohort. To study patterns of TCR occurrence, a later analysis re-analyzed previously published TCR beta repertoires from around 660 donors and added high-resolution HLA genotyping. HLA typing included class I and class II loci at four-digit resolution. An earlier analysis of fewer than 700 of the donors applied high-throughput TCR beta sequencing to assess whether each TCR beta V gene segment acted as functional or pseudogenic. The later analysis used no new phenotypic data to find candidate immune exposures, relying instead on TCR beta sequences and their occurrence across donors. To predict cytomegalovirus infection status, the study combined high-throughput TCR immunosequencing, statistical association of individual TCRs with disease status, and machine learning. In a later genetic analysis, genome-wide SNP genotypes for about 65% of the roughly 700 donors were used, and that subset was treated as a discovery cohort. A few DR-DQ haplotypes were treated as single units for association and clustering because of strong linkage in the cohort. Among about 370 genotyped donors of the cohort, an average of approximately 240,000 unique TCR beta nucleotide sequences was sequenced per donor, of which 15% to 20% were non-productive. Of the 300 to 450 genotyped donors, around 81% fell in the genetic ancestry cluster associated with self-reported Caucasian donors. All discovery cohort repertoires had been generated using a single sequencing platform. Donor age, sex, ethnicity and CMV serostatus were compiled together with the repertoire data. The number of typed donors differed by locus: about 620-640 for A, B, C, DRB1 and DQB1; 522 for DQA1; around 610 for DPA1; and approximately 450 for DPB1. Roughly 300 gigabases of sequencing data and approximately 85 million unique TCR sequences were included in an early release covering about 620 HLA-typed donors. Overall study outcomes, separate from this receptor: Linkage disequilibrium might explain the correlated functional status among segregating V segments, but an unknown experimental factor could not be ruled out. A further reported finding was that TCR beta sequences accurately predicted the HLA-A and HLA-B alleles for most subjects in the first cohort. The classifier was reported to diagnose cytomegalovirus status with high specificity and sensitivity in both the original and validation cohorts. HLA typing was unavailable for some donors at each locus, so association tests used only the typed subset. Some IMGT-functional V segments, including TRBV6-2 and TRBV6-3, could not be distinguished by the 87-base-pair reads and were therefore excluded. Presence/absence analyses assumed roughly uniform sequencing depth across donors, an assumption that may not hold. The study gave a list of around 170 TCR beta chains associated with cytomegalovirus. Most TCR sequences were observed very rarely across donors, whereas some public TCRs were present in many individuals. Assigning TCR associations to individual alleles was difficult when HLA alleles, especially DR and DQ, strongly co-occurred. In a later genetic analysis, fewer N-insertions in productive TCRs were reported among donors in an Asian-associated ancestry cluster than the roughly 710-donor mean. A later analysis associated about 18,000 TCR beta sequences with specific HLA alleles at a false discovery rate of 0.05. Because counts were too low, about 15 rarely observed V segments, including chromosome 9 orphons, were left out of the earlier analysis of 500 to 650 of the donors. Immune exposure information for the cohort was limited to CMV serostatus. In vitro tests confirmed that three of the cytomegalovirus-associated TCR beta chains recognize cytomegalovirus antigens. A group of highly shared sequence variants was considered likely to be a technical artifact of the sequencing pipeline. An association between a missense DCLRE1C variant and V-gene and J-gene trimming of TCR beta chains was found in a later genetic analysis and replicated in an independent cohort. A later analysis found that most CMV-associated TCR beta chains appeared HLA-restricted, with HLA associations seemingly driven largely by CMV exposure. In a later analysis, TCR association rates were found to vary across HLA loci, with the most associated TCRs seen for DRB1 alleles and the fewest for HLA-C alleles. In this cohort, only TCR beta chains were sequenced, and detectable features were limited by the absence of alpha or paired-chain data. According to a later analysis, parvovirus B19, influenza, CMV and Epstein-Barr virus appeared linked to several top co-occurrence clusters. Compared with equally common non-associated chains, HLA-associated TCR beta chains in a later analysis were more clonally expanded and had lower generation probabilities. The authors suggested that the approach could potentially be generalized to other disease states and immunological phenotypes. In an earlier analysis of about 540 of the donors, most TCR beta V segments were observed in productive rearrangements about 87% or about 30% of the time, broadly matching IMGT annotations.

The cohort consisted of some 670 healthy bone marrow donors. All cohort members were sampled while nominally healthy, although unrecorded immune exposures were likely present. The donor was CMV seropositive and was included in the group of 250 to 350 seropositive cohort members. A peripheral blood sample was collected from each donor, and TCR beta sequencing was performed on peripheral blood mononuclear cells. The Qiagen DNeasy Blood Extraction Kit was used to extract genomic DNA from the blood cell samples. The method was the immunoSEQ multiplex PCR assay. For the multiplex PCR, a mixture combining 60 forward primers for TCR Vbeta segments and 13 reverse primers for TCR Jbeta segments was used. A multiplex PCR assay on genomic DNA amplified the CDR3 region of rearranged TCR beta genes. The Illumina HiSeq System was used to sequence the amplified TCR beta libraries as 87-base-pair reads. As for how the authors treated the data: In a later analysis, some 80 million unique TCR beta chains were counted across the approximately 640 repertoires, and approximately 9.9 million of these chains were shared by at least two donors. To remove PCR and sequencing errors, raw reads were error-corrected and collapsed into unique sequences using a nearest-neighbor algorithm that merged closely related sequences. CDR3 sequences were aligned to IMGT reference sequences to assign V, D and J gene segments. Each retained sequence needed at least a six-nucleotide match to both a V gene segment and a J gene segment. A rearrangement was called productive if the CDR3 had no stop codons and remained in frame with V and J, and every other rearrangement was called non-productive. CDR3 was defined by IMGT convention, running from the second conserved V-encoded cysteine to the conserved J-encoded phenylalanine. Sequences without an unambiguous match to a single V gene segment were excluded from the earlier analysis of 500 to 700 of the donors. In an earlier analysis of almost 600 of the donors, a V segment was called functional when productive rearrangements were above 56.7%, and segregating when the standard deviation between donors exceeded 5%. A statistical classification framework was built to diagnose cytomegalovirus status from the catalog of TCR beta chain sequences. V and J gene assignment, in a later analysis, came from comparing TCR nucleotide sequences with IMGT/GENE-DB human TR gene sequences. In a later analysis, CDR3 sequences and most-parsimonious VDJ recombination scenarios were assigned using the TCRdist pipeline. A later analysis defined each TCR beta chain by its CDR3 amino acid sequence plus V-gene family, and excluded reads lacking a unique V-gene family. To address suspected cross-contamination and a sequencing artifact, a later analysis removed roughly 580 highly shared, low-generation-probability nucleotide sequences. In a later analysis, a clonal expansion index for each public chain was calculated from normalized within-repertoire ranks of inferred template counts. In a later analysis, generation probabilities were computed using a VDJ recombination model fitted to out-of-frame rearrangements, and the results were checked against IGoR. A later analysis scored TCR-TCR, TCR-HLA and TCR-CMV co-occurrence with hypergeometric tests, applying a repertoire-size bias correction to TCR pairs. To estimate false discovery rates, a later analysis permuted the HLA or CMV assignments 20 times. In a later analysis, co-occurring TCRs were grouped with DBSCAN, and TCRdist sequence similarity was added when clustering was performed within HLA-allele-positive subsets. Repertoires with fewer than 30,000 or more than 120,000 public chains were left out of co-occurrence clustering, as were about 5 repertoires with anomalous nucleotide sharing. TCRdb provides this immuneACCESS table in a form limited to in-frame rearrangements. Some clones are lacking; in checked studies, under half of them reflect an unresolved V gene, and why the rest are absent is not known. V, J and clone size reflect that table, while D and trimming were determined from the DNA. The table held for this sample gives more than 85,000 clones. The ten largest make up around 5% of the sample.

V drops 2 bases and J drops 3 bases, leaving 7 bases in between. The germline V gene (reference sequence) specifies GTSNPN as CDR1 and SVGIG as CDR2. The CDR3 runs 12 residues from the cysteine to the phenylalanine. Of the read, only the CDR3 DNA is kept; its 36 bases are in frame from base 1. About this clone: Its binding antigen is unknown.

The V gene is TRBV30 and the J gene is TRBJ1-1, with no confidently assigned D gene. The sequence derives from a girl aged 10 to 17 in good health and CMV-seropositive. The sequencing input was PBMCs. This receptor has the CDR3 CAWSQEDTEAFF. The nucleotides are TGTGCCTGGAGTCAAGAGGACACTGAAGCTTTCTTT.